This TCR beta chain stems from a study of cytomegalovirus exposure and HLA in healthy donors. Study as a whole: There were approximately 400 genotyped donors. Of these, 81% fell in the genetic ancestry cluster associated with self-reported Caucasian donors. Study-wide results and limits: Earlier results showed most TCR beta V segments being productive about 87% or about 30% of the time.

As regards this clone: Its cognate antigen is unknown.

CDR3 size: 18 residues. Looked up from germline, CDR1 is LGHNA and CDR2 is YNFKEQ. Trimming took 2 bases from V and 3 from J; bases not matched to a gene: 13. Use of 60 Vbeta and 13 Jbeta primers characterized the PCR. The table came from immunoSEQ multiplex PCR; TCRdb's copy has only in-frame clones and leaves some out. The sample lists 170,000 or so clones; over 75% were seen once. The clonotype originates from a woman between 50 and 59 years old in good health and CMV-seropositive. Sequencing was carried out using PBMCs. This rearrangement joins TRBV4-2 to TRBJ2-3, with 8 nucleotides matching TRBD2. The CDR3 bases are TGTGCCAGCAGCCAAACAATCAAGCGGGAGTCAAGGACAGATACGCAGTATTTT. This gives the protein CASSQTIKRESRTDTQYF.